This is a list of T cell receptor beta chains from one sample in a study of T cells in Graves' hyperthyroidism and ophthalmopathy. TCRdb fed the multiplex PCR reads into MiXCR, producing one record per CDR3 protein. The sample carries tens of thousands of distinct CDR3 sequences, around 55% recorded once. The sequencing sample was made of peripheral blood or thyroid tissue (not recorded which). These TCRs come from a man younger than 30 with Graves' hyperthyroidism. The CDR3 runs from the conserved cysteine through the conserved F or W. Fields, in order: CDR3 DNA, CDR3 protein, clone size, D gene, V gene, J gene. The D gene is left open where the match is weak. Rows give clone size only sometimes, using once, few, many, or a class for an expanded clone.

TGCAGTGCTACGCAGAGCTCTGGGGCCAACGTCCTGACTTTC	CSATQSSGANVLTF	NA	NA	TRBV20-1	TRBJ2-6
TGCAGCGTTGAACTACAGGGATCCGGTTACGAGCAGTACTTC	CSVELQGSGYEQYF	once	NA	TRBV29-1	TRBJ2-7
TGTGCCAGTAGCCATGGGACAACGAGCTCCTACGAGCAGTACTTC	CASSHGTTSSYEQYF	many	NA	TRBV19	TRBJ2-7
TGTGCCATCAGTGGGGCAGCCGCCTACGAGCAGTACTTC	CAISGAAAYEQYF	NA	NA	TRBV10-3	TRBJ2-7
TGTGCCAGCAGCTTATTGAGCACTGGGGCCAACGTCCTGACTTTC	CASSLLSTGANVLTF	NA	NA	TRBV7-8	TRBJ2-6
TGTGCCAGTAGGGAACAGAGGGTAACTGAAGCCTTCTTT	CASREQRVTEAFF	NA	NA	TRBV19	TRBJ1-1
TGTGCCAGTAGTAGGGGACAGGGAGTCTACGAGCAGTACTTC	CASSRGQGVYEQYF	NA	TRBD1	TRBV19	TRBJ2-7
TGTGCCAGCTCAACTGGACAGGGAAGCAATCAGCCCCAGCATTTT	CASSTGQGSNQPQHF	few	TRBD1	TRBV18	TRBJ1-5
TGTGCCAGCAGCTTGGGTGGGAGTGTTTATGGCTACACCTTC	CASSLGGSVYGYTF	many	NA	TRBV5-5	TRBJ1-2
TGCAGCGTTGGGGTTGGCTACACCTTC	CSVGVGYTF	NA	NA	TRBV29-1	TRBJ1-2
TGTGCCATCAAGCCGGGACAGAGCTCCTACGAGCAGTACTTC	CAIKPGQSSYEQYF	medium-sized	TRBD1	TRBV10-3	TRBJ2-7
TGCAGTGCTAGGGGGACTAGCGGGACCTACGAGCAGTACTTC	CSARGTSGTYEQYF	NA	TRBD2	TRBV20-1	TRBJ2-7
TGTGCCTGGATGACTCGCGACACTTTACGTCCTCGCCTCCACTTT	CAWMTRDTLRPRLHF	many	NA	TRBV30	TRBJ1-6
TGTGCCAGCAGCTTCCCCCAGGGAGGAGATACGCAGTATTTT	CASSFPQGGDTQYF	many	NA	TRBV7-9	TRBJ2-3
TGCGCCAGCAGCTTCTGCGGAGGGGAAGAGACCCAGTACTTC	CASSFCGGEETQYF	once	NA	TRBV5-1	TRBJ2-5
TGCAGTAGTTCGCCGGGGACAGCTGGCTACACCTTC	CSSSPGTAGYTF	NA	TRBD1	TRBV20-1	TRBJ1-2
TGTGCCAGCAGTCCCCAACCCGGGACAGGGGGCCCGACTGAAGCTTTCTTT	CASSPQPGTGGPTEAFF	NA	TRBD1	TRBV12-3/TRBV12-4	TRBJ1-1
TGTGCCAGCAACACCGGGGTCCCTAATTCACCCCTCCACTTT	CASNTGVPNSPLHF	NA	NA	TRBV6-6	TRBJ1-6
TGCAGCGTTGAGCAGACCGTTGGTTCCCAGTACTTC	CSVEQTVGSQYF	once	NA	TRBV29-1	TRBJ2-5